The 13 T cell receptor beta chains reported below all come from one sample, sequenced in a study of blood T cell repertoires in COVID-19. Libraries were prepared by immunoSEQ multiplex PCR; TCRdb keeps only in-frame clonotypes and omits some of them. Here the sample spans about 130,000 clones, around nine tenths being singletons. Sample: peripheral blood. The receptors were sampled from a woman of 80 years or more with acute or convalescent COVID-19.

The J gene is TRBJ2-1, the V gene TRBV10-2; D may be TRBD1 (6 bases). Germline CDR1 reads WSHSY; CDR2 reads SAAADI. CDR3 length: 13 amino acids. V was shortened by 7 bases and J by 3 bases, with 10 bases between the two germline ends. CDR3 residues: CASTRQVYNEQFF. The DNA of the CDR3 is TGCGCCAGCACCCGACAGGTCTACAATGAGCAGTTCTTC.

This chain links TRBV27 with TRBJ2-7; TRBD1 aligns across 9 bases. Germline V gene data show CDR1 as MNHEY and CDR2 as SMNVEV (reference sequence). CDR3 length: 13 amino acids. The V and J ends lost 9 bases and 2 bases, in that order; junction bases with no gene match: 5. Here the CDR3 DNA reads TGTGCCAGTGCGGACAGGGGAACCTACGAGCAGTACTTC. Protein: CASADRGTYEQYF.

The rearrangement uses TRBV2 and TRBJ1-5, with 8 bases lining up with TRBD1. Unmatched junction bases numbered 5, after V lost 1 base and J lost 6 bases. The length of the CDR3 is 15 residues. Germline CDR1 and CDR2: SNHLY and FYNNEI. In DNA, the CDR3 is TGTGCCAGCAGTGAAGGGACAGGGAGTTTTCAGCCCCAGCATTTT. Translating gives CASSEGTGSFQPQHF. Full variable domain (outside the CDR3, taken from reference TRBV2 and TRBJ1-5): EPEVTQTPSHQVTQMGQEVILRCVPISNHLYFYWYRQILGQKVEFLVSFYNNEISEKSEIFDDQFSVERPDGSNFTLKIRSTKLEDSAMYFCASSEGTGSFQPQHFGDGTRLSIL.

The chain couples TRBV5-1 to TRBJ2-5, with TRBD2 matching 9 bases. With V trimmed by 0 bases and J by 2 bases, 5 bases remained unmatched. The germline V gene encodes CDR1 SGHRS and CDR2 YFSETQ. The length of the CDR3 is 16 residues. The CDR3 sequence is CASSLGLAVRQETQYF. CDR3 DNA sequence: TGCGCCAGCAGCTTGGGACTAGCGGTCCGTCAAGAGACCCAGTACTTC.

This chain uses TRBV5-1 with TRBJ1-1; D ambiguous. Germline lookup yields CDR1 SGHRS and CDR2 YFSETQ. Trimming took off 2 bases at V and 1 base at J, with 9 bases between the two ends. The CDR3 is 14 amino acids. This chain's CDR3 is CASSFSQANTEAFF. CDR3 DNA sequence: TGCGCCAGCAGCTTCTCCCAAGCGAACACTGAAGCTTTCTTT.

The V and J genes are TRBV5-1 and TRBJ1-3; D is possibly TRBD1 (5 bases). Looked up from germline, CDR1 is SGHRS and CDR2 is YFSETQ. The CDR3 sequence is 16 residues long. V was shortened by 1 base and J by 0 bases, with 11 bases between the two germline ends. In DNA form, the CDR3 reads TGCGCCAGCAGCTTGCAACCGGGGGACTCTGGAAACACCATATATTTT. This translates into CASSLQPGDSGNTIYF.

V and J are TRBV19 and TRBJ2-3; no reliable D call. V dropped 4 bases and J dropped 2 bases, with 7 bases sitting between them. The CDR3 spans 13 residues. Germline assignment: CDR1 LNHDA and CDR2 SQIVND (reference sequence). The CDR3 spells CASSNQFTDTQYF. CDR3 nucleotide sequence: TGTGCCAGTAGTAACCAGTTCACAGATACGCAGTATTTT.

The chain has TRBV5-1 and TRBJ1-2; no definite D call. Germline V gene lookup returns CDR1 SGHRS and CDR2 YFSETQ. The CDR3 is 16 amino acids. V was pared by 3 bases and J by 7 bases, with 22 bases between. CDR3 in amino acids: CASSSRGGRDPTGYTF. CDR3 coding DNA: TGCGCCAGCAGCTCACGGGGTGGGAGGGATCCAACTGGCTACACCTTC.

The V call is TRBV3-1 (or the pseudogene TRBV3-2), the J call TRBJ2-1, with TRBD2 matching 8 bases. This CDR3 has 15 residues. CDR1 is LGHDT, CDR2 YNNKEL, per germline (reference sequence). V lost 2 bases and J lost 6; bases outside the gene matches: 6. The DNA for the CDR3 is TGTGCCAGCAGCCAACGGGGGGGCGATAGCAATGAGCAGTTCTTC. It codes for CASSQRGGDSNEQFF.

As concerns this clone: Other DNA sequences from this sample encode an identical CDR3 as well. The rearrangement uses TRBV6-6 and TRBJ1-1; D remains unclear. V was pared by 0 bases and J by 1 base, with 3 bases between. Germline V lookup: CDR1 MNHNY, CDR2 SVGAGI (reference sequence). The CDR3 runs 13 residues. CDR3 residues: CASSYSRNTEAFF. CDR3 nucleotides: TGTGCCAGCAGTTACTCTCGGAACACTGAAGCTTTCTTT.

V is TRBV5-4 and J is TRBJ2-2; 8 bases line up with TRBD1. Germline CDR1 SGHNT, CDR2 YYREEE (reference sequence). V lost 3 bases and J lost 3; bases outside the gene matches: 7. The CDR3 runs 16 residues. Here the CDR3 DNA reads TGTGCCAGCAGCTATAAGACAGGGGACCACACCGGGGAGCTGTTTTTT. It encodes CASSYKTGDHTGELFF. Drawing the rest from reference TRBV5-4 and TRBJ2-2, the complete variable domain is ETGVTQSPTHLIKTRGQQVTLRCSSQSGHNTVSWYQQALGQGPQFIFQYYREEENGRGNFPPRFSGLQFPNYSSELNVNALELDDSALYLCASSYKTGDHTGELFFGEGSRLTVL.

The chain carries TRBV3-1 (or the pseudogene TRBV3-2) and TRBJ1-6; 10 nucleotides agree with TRBD1. J lost 6 bases, V lost 2 bases, and 4 bases had no gene match. Germline CDR1 LGHDT, CDR2 YNNKEL (reference sequence). This CDR3 comprises 16 residues. The CDR3 is CASSQRRTGGNSPLHF. CDR3 DNA sequence: TGTGCCAGCAGCCAAAGGAGGACAGGGGGTAATTCACCCCTCCACTTT.

The chain is built from TRBV28 and TRBJ2-2; 7 bases fit TRBD1. V shed 7 bases, J shed 3 bases, and the junction held 5 bases outside the gene matches. The germline CDR1 and CDR2 sequences are MDHEN and SYDVKM. This CDR3 spans 14 amino acids. Here the CDR3 reads CASMPGQYTGELFF. In DNA, the CDR3 is TGTGCCAGCATGCCGGGACAGTACACCGGGGAGCTGTTTTTT.